This T cell receptor beta chain comes out of a study of T cell responses to AZD1222 COVID-19 vaccine. The table came from immunoSEQ multiplex PCR; TCRdb's copy has only in-frame clones and leaves some out. The sample records approximately 67,000 clones, roughly 87% being singletons. From germline, CDR1 is SQVTM and CDR2 ANQGSEA. This CDR3 contains 12 residues. V lost 7 bases and J 6 bases, leaving 15 bases between the germline ends. The material sequenced was peripheral blood, taken 28 days after the second AZD1222 dose. The rearrangement joins TRBV29-1 to TRBJ1-1; D is unresolved. This receptor was taken from an adult who received the AZD1222 COVID-19 vaccine. CDR3 protein: CSASTPDAEAFF. The CDR3 coding sequence is TGCAGCGCAAGCACACCTGATGCTGAAGCTTTCTTT. The full variable domain, rest sourced from reference TRBV29-1 and TRBJ1-1, is SAVISQKPSRDICQRGTSLTIQCQVDSQVTMMFWYRQQPGQSLTLIATANQGSEATYESGFVIDKFPISRPNLTFSTLTVSNMSPEDSSIYLCSASTPDAEAFFGQGTRLTVV.